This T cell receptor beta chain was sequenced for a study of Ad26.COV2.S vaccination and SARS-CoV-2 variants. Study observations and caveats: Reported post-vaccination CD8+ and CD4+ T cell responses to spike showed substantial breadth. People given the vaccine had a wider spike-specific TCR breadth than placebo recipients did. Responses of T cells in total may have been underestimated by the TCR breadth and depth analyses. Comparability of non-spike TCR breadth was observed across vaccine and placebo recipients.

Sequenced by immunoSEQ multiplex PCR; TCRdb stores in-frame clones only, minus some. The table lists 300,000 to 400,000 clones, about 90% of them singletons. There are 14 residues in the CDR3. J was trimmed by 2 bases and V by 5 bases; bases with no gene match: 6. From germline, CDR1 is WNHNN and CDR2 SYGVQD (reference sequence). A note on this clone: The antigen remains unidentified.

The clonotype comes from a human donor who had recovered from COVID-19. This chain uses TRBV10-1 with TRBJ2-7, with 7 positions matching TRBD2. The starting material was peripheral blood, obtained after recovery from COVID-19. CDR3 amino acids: CASSPRLAPYEQYF. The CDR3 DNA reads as TGCGCCAGCAGTCCTCGACTAGCCCCCTACGAGCAGTACTTC.